The 3 T cell receptor beta chains below were found in one sample sequenced in a study of OX40 agonist ivuxolimab in advanced cancers. The library came from the immunoSEQ multiplex PCR assay. Not all clones reach the TCRdb copy of this immuneACCESS table, which keeps in-frame sequences only. Checked studies attribute under half of the gap to unresolved V genes and leave the rest unexplained. The sample records about 62,000 clones, 70% to 85% of which are singletons. 2.4% of the sample is held by the ten biggest clonotypes. This material consisted of CD4+ or CD8+ T cells sorted from blood, taken in a trial of the OX40 agonist ivuxolimab. Receptors originate from an adult with an advanced solid tumor such as melanoma, head and neck, liver or kidney cancer.

The chain carries TRBV6-1 and TRBJ2-1; D is unresolved. Germline V CDR1 and CDR2: MNHNS, SASEGT. This CDR3 has 14 amino acids. V shed 1 base and J shed 13 bases, with 17 bases lying between them. This CDR3 reads CASSEGVAVGGQFF. The CDR3 DNA reads as TGTGCCAGCAGTGAAGGTGTGGCTGTCGGTGGACAGTTCTTC.

The chain uses TRBV6-6 and TRBJ1-2, with D possibly matching TRBD1 (5 bases). V dropped 8 bases and J dropped 2 bases, with 9 bases sitting between them. The CDR3 extends over 12 amino acids. Germline-derived CDR1 and CDR2 are MNHNY and SVGAGI (reference sequence). CDR3 amino acids: CASVRDNYGYTF. The DNA of the CDR3 is TGTGCCAGCGTCCGGGACAACTATGGCTACACCTTC.

The V call is TRBV6-6, the J call TRBJ2-5, with a weak D call TRBD1 (6 bases). Trimming stripped 2 bases from V and 5 bases from J, with 15 bases between. The CDR3 has 15 amino acids. Germline assignment: CDR1 MNHNY and CDR2 SVGAGI (reference sequence). The chain's CDR3 is CASSYGGSSSETQYF. CDR3 bases: TGTGCCAGCAGTTACGGGGGCAGTAGTAGTGAGACCCAGTACTTC.